These 14 T cell receptor beta chains were all obtained from the same sample, sequenced in a study of shared clonotypes between healthy human individuals. Repertoires were generated with immunoSEQ multiplex PCR, while TCRdb's copy carries only in-frame clones and drops some. The table includes 400,000 to 600,000 clones, over 75% detected once. Sequencing input: PBMCs. These receptors all stem from a woman aged 40 to 49 in good health. Some clones in this sample may be carry-over from other donors' samples.

As concerns this clone: The identical CDR3 is also encoded by other nucleotide sequences in the sample. The chain combines TRBV18 with TRBJ2-2; D is ambiguous. Germline CDR1 reads KGHSH; CDR2 reads LQKENI. Trimming took 1 base from V and 5 from J, leaving 8 bases between them. CDR3 length: 14 amino acids. The DNA of the CDR3 is TGTGCCAGCTCACCACAGGGCGGAACCGGGGAGCTGTTTTTT. Translated: CASSPQGGTGELFF.

V is TRBV19 and J is TRBJ2-1, with 7 nucleotides matching TRBD1. V trimming: 7 bases; J trimming: 4 bases; junction bases outside the gene matches: 10. From germline, CDR1 is LNHDA and CDR2 SQIVND (reference sequence). There are 15 residues in the CDR3. The CDR3 protein is CASIMPPGQYNEQFF. CDR3 nucleotide sequence: TGTGCCAGTATCATGCCCCCGGGACAGTACAATGAGCAGTTCTTC.

The sample holds one count of this clone. The chain combines TRBV27 with TRBJ2-7, with D possibly being TRBD1 (5 bases). Trimming left V 2 bases short and J 2 bases short, with 10 bases between. The V gene's germline CDR1 is MNHEY and CDR2 SMNVEV (reference sequence). The CDR3 totals 14 residues. The CDR3 spells CASSLRGRTYEQYF. CDR3 coding DNA: TGTGCCAGCAGTTTAAGGGGAAGGACCTACGAGCAGTACTTC.

This chain links TRBV11-2 with TRBJ2-4, with a possible D match to TRBD2 (6 bases). This CDR3 region has 16 residues. Per germline, CDR1 SGHAT and CDR2 FQNNGV. Between the trimmed V and J ends, which lost 5 bases and 0 bases, there was a span of 14 bases. The CDR3 region is CASSRFAGLAKNIQYF. CDR3 bases: TGTGCCAGCAGCCGATTCGCGGGACTAGCCAAAAACATTCAGTACTTC.

This clone has more than one count but fewer than ten. This chain joins TRBV16 and TRBJ1-5; 7 nucleotides match TRBD1. From germline, CDR1 is KGHSY and CDR2 FQNENV. The V gene end was trimmed by 3 bases and the J gene end by 7 bases; junction bases not matched to a gene: 9. This CDR3 spans 15 amino acids. Here the CDR3 reads CASSHTGDAAQPQHF. The CDR3 DNA sequence: TGTGCCAGCAGCCACACAGGGGACGCCGCGCAGCCCCAGCATTTT.

The V gene is TRBV27, the J gene TRBJ2-7, with 13 positions matching TRBD2. V was clipped by 6 bases and J by 2 bases; unmatched bases: 1. The CDR3 has 14 residues. From germline, CDR1 is MNHEY and CDR2 SMNVEV (reference sequence). The CDR3 sequence is CASRLAGGPYEQYF. Here the CDR3 DNA reads TGTGCCAGCAGACTAGCGGGAGGGCCCTACGAGCAGTACTTC.

The gene calls are TRBV5-4 and TRBJ2-5, with D perhaps TRBD1 (6 bases). Germline V CDR1 and CDR2: SGHNT, YYREEE (reference sequence). The CDR3 is 16 amino acids. Between the trimmed V and J ends, which lost 2 bases and 0 bases, there was a span of 14 bases. In nucleotides, the CDR3 is TGTGCCAGCAGCTTTTGGGGGCGGGCGTACCAAGAGACCCAGTACTTC. It encodes CASSFWGRAYQETQYF.

This clone was recorded at least ten times. The CDR3 region is CAIDGVSYEQYF. CDR3 nucleotide sequence: TGTGCCATCGATGGGGTTTCCTACGAGCAGTACTTC. The V call is TRBV10-3, the J call TRBJ2-7, with D unresolved. This CDR3 comprises 12 residues. Trimming removed 8 bases at V and 1 base at J, with 9 bases between. Per the germline V gene, CDR1 is ENHRY and CDR2 is SYGVKD.

For the CDR3, the DNA is TGCGCCAGCAGCATCTTTCCACAGGGAACCCCCGGGGAGCTGTTTTTT. This gives the protein CASSIFPQGTPGELFF. The chain couples TRBV5-1 to TRBJ2-2; D perhaps matches TRBD1 (6 bases). The CDR3 extends over 16 amino acids. The germline V gene encodes CDR1 SGHRS and CDR2 YFSETQ. V was pared by 4 bases and J by 6 bases, with 19 bases between.

The rearrangement uses TRBV5-8 and TRBJ2-5, with 12 bases fitting TRBD2. The ends lost 1 base at V and 5 bases at J; junction bases unmatched: 6. Germline V gene data show CDR1 as SGHTS and CDR2 as YDEGEE. The CDR3 spans 16 residues. As DNA, the CDR3 is TGTGCCAGCAGCTTGCCTCTAGCGGGAGGGGGGGAGACCCAGTACTTC. Protein: CASSLPLAGGGETQYF.

The V gene is TRBV7-2, the J gene TRBJ2-7; 8 bases align to TRBD2. The V and J ends lost 5 bases and 2 bases, in that order; junction bases with no gene match: 2. This CDR3 has 13 amino acids. CDR1 and CDR2 (germline): SGHTA, FQGNSA. CDR3 bases: TGTGCCAGCAGCCGAGCGGGAGCCTACGAGCAGTACTTC. Its translation: CASSRAGAYEQYF.

This rearrangement joins TRBV2 to TRBJ1-5, with D perhaps TRBD1 (5 bases). V was pared by 8 bases and J by 4 bases, with 15 bases between. The CDR3 is 14 amino acids. Germline CDR1 is SNHLY and CDR2 is FYNNEI. CDR3 residues: CASSSMGRNQPQHF. As DNA, the CDR3 is TGTGCCAGCTCATCCATGGGGCGAAATCAGCCCCAGCATTTT.

The chain has TRBV5-5 and TRBJ1-4; no clear D gene. CDR3 length equals 14 residues. The germline V gene encodes CDR1 SGHKS and CDR2 YYEKEE (reference sequence). V gave up 3 bases and J gave up 4 bases, with 10 bases separating them. The CDR3 is CASSSRAVNEKLFF. CDR3 nucleotide sequence: TGTGCCAGCAGCTCCCGGGCCGTTAATGAAAAACTGTTTTTT. Variable domain in full (rest from reference TRBV5-5 and TRBJ1-4): DAGVTQSPTHLIKTRGQQVTLRCSPISGHKSVSWYQQVLGQGPQFIFQYYEKEERGRGNFPDRFSARQFPNYSSELNVNALLLGDSALYLCASSSRAVNEKLFFGSGTQLSVL.

This clone was seen once. The chain employs TRBV28 and TRBJ2-1; 7 nucleotides match TRBD1. The ends lost 1 base at V and 4 bases at J; junction bases unmatched: 10. CDR1 and CDR2 (germline): MDHEN, SYDVKM. This CDR3 contains 17 residues. CDR3 region: CASSLYIDRARYNEQFF. In nucleotides, the CDR3 is TGTGCCAGCAGTTTATACATCGACAGGGCCCGATACAATGAGCAGTTCTTC.